These T cell receptor beta chains were read from a single sample in a study of T cells after posttransplantation cyclophosphamide. TCRdb's table, derived via immunoSEQ multiplex PCR, lists solely in-frame clones and lacks some. This table has roughly 15,000 clones, about four fifths appearing once. The specimen sequenced was memory CD4+ T cells sorted from PBMCs. The origin of the receptors is a man over 45. Both conserved end residues are part of each CDR3. A D gene is named only where the DNA matches it firmly. A clone size is listed for some rows: how often the clone was seen (once, few, many), or a class if it is expanded.

TRBJ2-2	TRBD2	once	TRBV19	CASSRLAGNTGELFF	TGTGCCAGTAGTCGGCTAGCGGGTAACACCGGGGAGCTGTTTTTT
TRBJ2-5	TRBD1	.	TRBV6-1	CASSLTGVQETQYF	TGTGCCAGCAGTCTGACAGGGGTACAAGAGACCCAGTACTTC
TRBJ1-5	.	.	TRBV9	CASSVGQGGDQPQHF	TGTGCCAGCAGCGTGGGGCAGGGAGGGGATCAGCCCCAGCATTTT
TRBJ1-1	.	.	TRBV6-1	CASSARVKDTEAFF	TGTGCCAGCAGTGCGCGGGTTAAGGACACTGAAGCTTTCTTT
TRBJ2-6	TRBD1	once	TRBV28	CASSRPTGTGTGANVLTF	TGTGCCAGCAGTCGCCCCACCGGGACAGGGACCGGGGCCAACGTCCTGACTTTC
TRBJ2-1	.	.	TRBV21-1	CASSKPSNSPGLGGTRGNEQFF	TGTGCCAGCAGCAAACCCTCTAATTCTCCGGGACTAGGAGGCACACGGGGCAATGAGCAGTTCTTC
TRBJ1-5	.	.	TRBV14	CASSQGRDQPQHF	TGTGCCAGCAGCCAAGGGAGGGATCAGCCCCAGCATTTT
TRBJ1-1	.	few	TRBV28	CASSFQPDLGYTEAFF	TGTGCCAGCAGTTTTCAGCCCGACCTCGGGTACACTGAAGCTTTCTTT
TRBJ2-1	.	.	TRBV7-6	CASSSVLAEQFF	TGTGCCAGCAGTTCTGTTCTGGCTGAGCAGTTCTTC
TRBJ1-2	.	few	TRBV10-3	CAISEFTGSHGYTF	TGTGCCATCAGTGAGTTTACAGGGTCCCATGGCTACACCTTC
TRBJ2-7	TRBD2	.	TRBV4-1	CASRSRTSASYEQYF	TGCGCCAGCAGGAGTAGGACTAGCGCCTCCTACGAGCAGTACTTC
TRBJ1-2	TRBD1	.	TRBV4-3	CASSHADRDYGYTF	TGCGCCAGCAGCCACGCTGACAGGGACTATGGCTACACCTTC
TRBJ2-4	.	.	TRBV2	CASSEKGAGKNIQYF	TGTGCCAGCAGTGAAAAAGGGGCAGGCAAAAACATTCAGTACTTC
TRBJ1-5	.	.	TRBV10-3	CAINGGAGQPQHF	TGTGCCATCAATGGCGGGGCCGGTCAGCCCCAGCATTTT
TRBJ2-2	TRBD2	.	TRBV19	CATSSGNGELFF	TGTGCCACCTCGAGCGGGAACGGGGAGCTGTTTTTT
TRBJ2-7	TRBD1	.	TRBV5-1	CASSPQGFYEQYF	TGCGCCAGCAGCCCACAGGGGTTCTACGAGCAGTACTTC
TRBJ2-2	.	.	TRBV4-1	CASSYRSGTGTGELFF	TGCGCCAGCAGCTACCGTAGCGGGACAGGGACCGGGGAGCTGTTTTTT
TRBJ1-1	.	.	TRBV2	CASRHPRSGTEAFF	TGTGCCAGCAGGCACCCGAGATCGGGCACTGAAGCTTTCTTT
TRBJ1-5	.	few	TRBV19	CASSSRGGSNQPQHF	TGTGCCAGTAGTTCCCGGGGAGGGAGCAATCAGCCCCAGCATTTT
TRBJ2-2	TRBD1	.	TRBV6-1	CASSDRQGRTGELFF	TGTGCCAGCAGTGACAGACAGGGACGGACCGGGGAGCTGTTTTTT
TRBJ2-7	.	.	TRBV5-1	CASSLDSSTLQYF	TGCGCCAGCAGCTTGGACAGCTCTACTCTGCAGTACTTC
TRBJ2-3	.	once	TRBV28	CASIGGGLTGDTQYF	TGTGCCAGCATTGGAGGGGGCCTCACTGGTGATACGCAGTATTTT
TRBJ1-1	TRBD1	.	TRBV29-1	CSVVQGAQNTEAFF	TGCAGCGTGGTACAGGGGGCTCAGAACACTGAAGCTTTCTTT
TRBJ1-1	TRBD1	.	TRBV28	CATLPPGQLPEAFF	TGTGCCACACTCCCCCCGGGACAGCTTCCTGAAGCTTTCTTT
TRBJ2-7	.	.	TRBV10-3	CAISGTTGGDQYF	TGTGCCATCAGTGGAACAACAGGGGGGGATCAGTACTTC
TRBJ2-7	.	.	TRBV2	CASRVEAYEQYF	TGTGCCAGCAGGGTAGAGGCCTACGAGCAGTACTTC
TRBJ2-7	TRBD1	.	TRBV5-4	CASSWGQGPEQYF	TGTGCCAGCAGCTGGGGACAGGGGCCCGAGCAGTACTTC
TRBJ2-7	TRBD1	once	TRBV5-6	CASSRGQGTYEQYF	TGTGCCAGCAGCAGAGGACAGGGCACCTACGAGCAGTACTTC
TRBJ2-2	TRBD2	few	TRBV19	CASSTTSGRTGELFF	TGTGCCAGTAGTACGACTAGCGGGAGAACCGGGGAGCTGTTTTTT
TRBJ1-2	TRBD1	.	TRBV7-9	CASSRGQYANLGF	TGTGCCAGCAGCCGGGGACAGTACGCGAATCTTGGCTTC
TRBJ2-1	.	.	TRBV5-1	CASSWAGANEQFF	TGCGCCAGCAGCTGGGCGGGTGCAAATGAGCAGTTCTTC
TRBJ2-1	TRBD2	.	TRBV5-4	CASSQPTSGGLNEQFF	TGTGCCAGCAGCCAACCGACTAGCGGGGGGCTCAATGAGCAGTTCTTC
TRBJ2-7	TRBD2	.	TRBV2	CASSWTSGTYEQYF	TGTGCCAGCAGTTGGACTAGCGGAACCTACGAGCAGTACTTC
TRBJ1-1	TRBD1	.	TRBV5-1	CASSSQGDTEAFF	TGCGCCAGCAGCTCCCAGGGGGACACTGAAGCTTTCTTT
TRBJ1-2	.	.	TRBV29-1	CSVEDWPARGGYTF	TGCAGCGTTGAAGACTGGCCAGCCAGGGGAGGCTACACCTTC
TRBJ1-5	TRBD1	medium-sized	TRBV7-8	CASSLREQGHQPQHF	TGTGCCAGCAGCTTACGGGAACAGGGGCATCAGCCCCAGCATTTT
TRBJ1-6	.	.	TRBV7-3	CASSLYDSPLHF	TGTGCCAGCAGCCTGTATGATTCACCCCTCCACTTT
TRBJ2-7	.	once	TRBV9	CASSVAWGPYEQCF	TGTGCCAGCAGCGTAGCGTGGGGGCCCTACGAGCAGTGCTTC
TRBJ1-1	.	.	TRBV6-5	CASSPREAGEAFF	TGTGCCAGCAGTCCCAGGGAAGCTGGCGAAGCTTTCTTT
TRBJ1-4	.	.	TRBV28	CASLGRSHDKLFF	TGTGCCAGCCTTGGGAGGTCTCACGATAAACTGTTTTTT
TRBJ2-5	.	few	TRBV7-2	CASSLLKSYAGGTQYF	TGTGCCAGCAGCTTATTAAAGTCTTATGCGGGTGGGACCCAGTACTTC
TRBJ2-1	TRBD2	.	TRBV6-5	CASKPSGKHEQFF	TGTGCCAGCAAGCCTAGCGGGAAGCATGAGCAGTTCTTC
TRBJ1-1	TRBD1	once	TRBV11-3	CASSRMGQGSEAFF	TGTGCCAGCAGCCGCATGGGACAGGGGTCTGAAGCTTTCTTT
TRBJ1-5	.	.	TRBV6-5	CASSQQGGMQPQHF	TGTGCCAGCAGTCAGCAGGGTGGGATGCAGCCCCAGCATTTT
TRBJ1-1	.	few	TRBV6-6	CASSYSGLGQAFF	TGTGCCAGCAGTTACTCGGGGCTGGGGCAAGCTTTCTTT
TRBJ2-3	TRBD2	.	TRBV30	CAWGRTSGSRDTQYF	TGTGCCTGGGGACGGACTAGCGGGAGTCGCGATACGCAGTATTTT